This T cell receptor beta chain was profiled in a study of OX40 agonist ivuxolimab in advanced cancers. Background on the study: Dose-escalation patients suffered from hepatocellular carcinoma, melanoma, renal cell or head and neck cancer.

The study's findings and limits: Dose levels from 0.1 to 3.0 mg/kg saw CD4+ and CD8+ blood T cells expand clonally by week 6.

Profiled with immunoSEQ multiplex PCR; TCRdb holds only in-frame clones, not every one. The table has about 46,000 clones, 80% to 90% seen once. This clone turned up a few times. The target antigen is unknown. Material: CD4+ or CD8+ T cells sorted from blood, obtained in a trial of the OX40 agonist ivuxolimab. The TCR originated in an adult with an advanced solid tumor such as melanoma, head and neck, liver or kidney cancer.

The CDR3 DNA sequence: TGTGCCAGCAGCTCCCGGGGCGGAGGCGGAGGGTATGGCTACACCTTC. Protein sequence: CASSSRGGGGGYGYTF. This sequence joins TRBV7-8 and TRBJ1-2; D is possibly TRBD1 (5 bases). This CDR3 region has 16 residues. Germline values: CDR1 SGHVS, CDR2 FQNEAQ. V lost 4 bases and J 5 bases, leaving 20 bases between the germline ends.